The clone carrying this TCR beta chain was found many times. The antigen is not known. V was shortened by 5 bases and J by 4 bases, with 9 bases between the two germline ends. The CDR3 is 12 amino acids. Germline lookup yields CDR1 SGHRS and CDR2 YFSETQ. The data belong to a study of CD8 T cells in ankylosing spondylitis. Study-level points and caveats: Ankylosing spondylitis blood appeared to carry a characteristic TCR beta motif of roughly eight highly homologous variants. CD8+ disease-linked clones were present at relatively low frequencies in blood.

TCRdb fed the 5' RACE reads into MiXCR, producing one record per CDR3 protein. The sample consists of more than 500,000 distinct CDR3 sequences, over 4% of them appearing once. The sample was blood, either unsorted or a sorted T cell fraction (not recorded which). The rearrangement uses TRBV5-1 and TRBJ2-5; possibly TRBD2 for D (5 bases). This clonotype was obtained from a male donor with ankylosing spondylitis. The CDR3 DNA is TGCGCCAGCAGTGGTGAGGGAGAGACCCAGTACTTC. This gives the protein CASSGEGETQYF.